Many counts were recorded for the clone carrying this T cell receptor beta chain. The data belong to a study of identical twins. Trimming shortened V by 4 bases and J by 2 bases, and 6 bases separated the two germline ends. Germline V gene sequence: CDR1 MGHDK, CDR2 SYGVNS. The CDR3 sequence is 13 residues long. TCRdb recomputed calls from the 5' RACE reads with MiXCR, one row per CDR3 protein. In the table there are 700,000 or so distinct CDR3 sequences, 21% of which are singletons. These records were also assigned to another study, of T cells expressing NK-cell markers.

This receptor was taken from a woman aged 18-29 years in good health. This chain connects TRBV25-1 to TRBJ2-1, with D unresolved. The material sequenced was PBMCs. DNA of the CDR3: TGTGCCAGCAGTGGGGATACCTACAATGAGCAGTTCTTC. Translating gives CASSGDTYNEQFF. Supplemented by reference TRBV25-1 and TRBJ2-1, the full variable domain reads EADIYQTPRYLVIGTGKKITLECSQTMGHDKMYWYQQDPGMELHLIHYSYGVNSTEKGDLSSESTVSRIRTEHFPLTLESARPSHTSQYLCASSGDTYNEQFFGPGTRLTVL.